The source of this TCR beta chain is a study of shared clonotypes between healthy human individuals. In regard to this clone: A read error is the likely source, as a far larger clone sits one nucleotide away.

Deep was the level at which the assay was run. Investigators spread the genomic DNA of each subset evenly over several immunoSEQ plates. When replicate PCRs were run on unsorted PBMC, they used roughly 270 ng DNA, some 30,000 T cell genomes. Some clones are missing from TCRdb's copy, which holds only in-frame ones; the method was immunoSEQ multiplex PCR. The table shows 470,000 or so clones, with approximately 84% occurring only once. Germline V lookup: CDR1 SEHNR, CDR2 FQNEAQ (reference sequence). The ends were cut back, 5 bases at V and 4 bases at J, with 24 bases in the middle. There are 17 residues in the CDR3.

J is TRBJ2-7 and V is TRBV7-9, with D possibly matching TRBD1 (6 bases). This sequence was found in a woman aged 40 to 55 in good health. Some clones in this sample may be carry-over from other donors' samples. Sequencing used PBMCs. The CDR3 region has the DNA TGTGCCAGCAGCCCCGGCCCCGGGACATGGGGGACGTACGAGCAGTACTTC. Its translation: CASSPGPGTWGTYEQYF.